This TCR beta chain was captured by sequencing in a study of STAT5B mutations in CD4+ large granular lymphocyte leukemia (dated by TCRdb to between 2021 and 2024). A note on the overall study: Among healthy controls, the CDR3 'QG' motif was associated with a particular HLA allele. The study compared the TCRbeta repertoires of patients with CD4+ T-cell large granular lymphocyte leukemia against the TCRbeta repertoires of healthy blood donors. Flow cytometry on FACSCanto II or FACSVerse showed that the purified fractions were more than 95% pure among lymphocytes. Here is what the overall study found, with its caveats: TRBV06-family usage was enriched among the top patient clones (8/27) compared with healthy controls (2/35). Main leukemic clonotypes were private to each patient, although roughly 26% of the main leukemic clonotypes were found at low frequency in the non-leukemic repertoires of other patients. Data were not HLA-matched; higher clonality in CD4+ versus CD8+ T-LGLL could reflect the relatively small sample size. Greater clonality appeared to be present in CD4-sorted patient repertoires than in healthy CD4+ repertoires, and the difference was retained after the putative leukemic clones were removed.

The immunoSEQ assay at survey resolution was used to sequence TCRbeta rearrangements from genomic DNA. The study's own analysis went as follows. In the TCR sequencing data, the smallest productive clonotype frequency that could be detected was 2.59 x 10-5. Only productive TCRbeta rearrangements, meaning sequences that were complete and in-frame, were kept for the analyses. The clonality of each sample was calculated as Simpson clonality in the immunoSEQ Analyzer version 3.0. Clones were categorized by frequency as very rare, small, medium, large (1-20%) or hyperexpanded (>20%). OLGA 1.2.3 estimated generation probabilities, VDJtools produced V-gene circos plots, VDJdb was queried for specificities, and GLIPH identified CDR3 motifs. The table comes from immuneACCESS by way of TCRdb, which keeps in-frame sequences with V and J called. Part of the clones is missing from these tables; in studies checked, under half for an unresolved V gene and the rest for unknown reasons. That table is the source of V, J and clone size, and D and trimming were worked out from the DNA. The sample has 20,000 or so clones on record, approximately 84% of them singletons. The leading ten clones occupy around 14% of the sample.

Trimming leaves V shorter by 4 bases and J shorter by 2 bases, with the junction holding 2 bases beyond the gene matches. CDR1 and CDR2 (SGHDT, YYEEEE) derive from the germline V gene. The CDR3 contains 13 residues, cysteine and phenylalanine counted. The CDR3 DNA has 39 bases and is translated from base 1. Healthy controls were 37 blood donors whose buffy coats came from the Finnish Red Cross blood service. All TCR-sequenced material derived from peripheral blood: patient blood samples and healthy donor buffy coats. Peripheral blood mononuclear cells were isolated by Ficoll-Hypaque gradient centrifugation. CD4+ cells were purified magnetically from the buffy coats of healthy controls. The Gentra Puregene Cell and Tissue kit was used for genomic DNA extraction, and quantification was performed on a Qubit 2.0 fluorometer. For this clone: No antigen is known for it. No quality values exist for individual bases; no much larger clone is one base distant.

Sequenced input: CD4+ T cells from blood buffy coats. The V gene is TRBV5-6 and the J gene is TRBJ2-5; 7 central bases correspond to TRBD1. The TCR originated in a human donor in good health. The CDR3 protein: CASSGDSQETQYF. Here is the DNA: TGTGCCAGCAGCGGGGACAGTCAAGAGACCCAGTACTTC.